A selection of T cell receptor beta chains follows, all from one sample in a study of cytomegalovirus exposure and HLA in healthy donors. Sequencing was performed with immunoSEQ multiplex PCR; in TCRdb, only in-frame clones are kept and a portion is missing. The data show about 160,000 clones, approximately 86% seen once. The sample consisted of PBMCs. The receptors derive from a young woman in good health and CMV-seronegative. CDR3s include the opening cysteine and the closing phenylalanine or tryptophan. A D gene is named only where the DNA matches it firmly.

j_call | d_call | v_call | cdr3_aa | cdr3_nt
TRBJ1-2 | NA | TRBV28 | CASSKGGAGYTF | TGTGCCAGCAGTAAGGGGGGGGCTGGCTACACCTTC
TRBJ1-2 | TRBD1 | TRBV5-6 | CASSPGQGRTRGYTF | TGTGCCAGCAGCCCCGGACAGGGGCGAACTCGGGGCTACACCTTC
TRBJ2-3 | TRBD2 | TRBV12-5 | CASGPAIRSGRTDTQYF | TGTGCTAGTGGCCCCGCCATCAGGAGCGGGAGAACAGATACGCAGTATTTT
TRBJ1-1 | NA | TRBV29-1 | CSVLQGMNTEAFF | TGCAGCGTTCTACAGGGCATGAACACTGAAGCTTTCTTT
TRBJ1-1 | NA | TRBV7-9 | CASSPGGYEGTEAFF | TGTGCCAGCAGCCCGGGAGGTTACGAGGGAACTGAAGCTTTCTTT
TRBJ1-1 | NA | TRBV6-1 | CASSQDSNTEAFF | TGTGCCAGCAGTCAGGACAGCAACACTGAAGCTTTCTTT
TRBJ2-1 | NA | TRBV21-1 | CASSRRGAGGLLGEQFF | TGTGCCAGCAGCCGCCGAGGGGCGGGGGGCCTACTGGGGGAGCAGTTCTTC
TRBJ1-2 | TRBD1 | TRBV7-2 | CASSSNTLGQGAHGYTF | TGTGCCAGCAGCTCTAATACTCTAGGACAGGGGGCGCATGGCTACACCTTC
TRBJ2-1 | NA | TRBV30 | CAWNQKNNEQFF | TGTGCCTGGAATCAGAAAAACAATGAGCAGTTCTTC
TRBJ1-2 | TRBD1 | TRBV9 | CASSAGTENYGYTF | TGTGCCAGCAGCGCCGGGACAGAGAACTATGGCTACACCTTC
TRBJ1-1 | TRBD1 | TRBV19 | CASSMGQEAFF | TGTGCCAGTAGTATGGGACAGGAAGCTTTCTTT
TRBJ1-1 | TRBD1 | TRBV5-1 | CASRTSDRGTEAFF | TGCGCCAGCAGAACCTCGGACAGGGGGACCGAAGCTTTCTTT